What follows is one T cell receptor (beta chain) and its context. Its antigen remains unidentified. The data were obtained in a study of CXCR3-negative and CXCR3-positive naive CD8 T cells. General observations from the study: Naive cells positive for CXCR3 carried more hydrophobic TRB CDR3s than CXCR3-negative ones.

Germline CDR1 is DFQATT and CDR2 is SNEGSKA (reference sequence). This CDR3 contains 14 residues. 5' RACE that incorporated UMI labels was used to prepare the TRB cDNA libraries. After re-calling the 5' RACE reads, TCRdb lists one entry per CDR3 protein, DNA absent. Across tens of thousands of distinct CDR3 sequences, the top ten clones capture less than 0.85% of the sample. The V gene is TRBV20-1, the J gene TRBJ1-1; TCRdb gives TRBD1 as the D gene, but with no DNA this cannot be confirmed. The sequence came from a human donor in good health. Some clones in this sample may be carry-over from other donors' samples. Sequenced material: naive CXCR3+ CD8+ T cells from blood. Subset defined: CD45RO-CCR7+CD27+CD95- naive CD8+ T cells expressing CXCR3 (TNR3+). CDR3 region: CSAGGAPTDTEAFF.